This T cell receptor (beta chain) is drawn from a study of graft-versus-host responses after intestinal transplantation. About the research overall: Each recipient received anti-thymocyte globulin induction, then tacrolimus and steroids for approximately three years. General study results and limits: Early after transplant, HvG declines were associated with peak levels of circulating GvH clones. Recipient marrow showed GvH clones, some seen first in ileum or blood.

Trimming pared 0 bases from V and 7 bases from J, leaving 14 bases between. CDR1 is SGHRS and CDR2 is YFSETQ in the germline V gene. The CDR3 consists of 15 residues. Sequenced by immunoSEQ multiplex PCR; TCRdb stores in-frame clones only, minus some. The profile shows some 140,000 clones, 92% of them singletons. On this clone itself: Its antigen is as yet unknown.

The V and J genes are TRBV5-1 and TRBJ2-1; TRBD2 is a possible D gene (6 bases). The material was unstimulated CD4+ T cells sorted from spleen or lymph node cells, obtained before intestinal transplant. The TCR originated in a human donor who received an intestinal transplant. The CDR3: CASSLVGSGGNEQFF. DNA of the CDR3: TGCGCCAGCAGCTTGGTTGGTAGCGGAGGTAATGAGCAGTTCTTC.